This T cell receptor beta chain derives from a study of vaccination and CD4 T cells after COVID-19. Study-level background: Researchers treated control cultures with a CEFX pool, an HIV-1 Nef pool, or no peptide.

Treatment noted: roughly 10-day PBMC culture with coronavirus spike peptide pools or control peptides (ViraFEST assay). Negative selection isolated the CD4+ T cells once the cells had been cultured for less than 13 days. Sequenced with the Oncomine TCR Beta short-read assay was DNA taken from cultured CD4+ T cells. A single record per CDR3 protein comes from TCRdb applying MiXCR to the PCR reads. The table lists some 13,000 distinct CDR3 sequences, around 30% of them singletons. Turning to this clonotype: Its antigen remains unknown.

This clonotype was obtained from a human donor who had recovered from COVID-19. Sequencing was performed on CD4+ T cells from blood, cultured in vitro.

The CDR3 DNA sequence: TGCGCCAGCAGCCAACCTCGCACAAACAATGAGCAGTTCTTC. Its translation is CASSQPRTNNEQFF. The chain links TRBV4-1 to TRBJ2-1; D gene uncertain. Per germline, CDR1 MGHRA and CDR2 YSYEKL. The V end lost 2 bases, the J end lost 5 bases, and 10 bases lay between the germline ends. This CDR3 region has 14 residues.